Each of the 3 T cell receptor beta chains below was sequenced from the same sample in a study of T-cell reconstitution after alpha-beta-depleted transplantation in children. The library targeted TCRbeta and was prepared with unique molecular identifiers. A single record per CDR3 protein comes from TCRdb applying MiXCR to the PCR reads. The table lists a few hundred thousand distinct CDR3 sequences, 10% of them singletons. This sample comprised PBMCs from the stem cell graft donor, obtained from the stem cell graft. The receptors here all came from a human donor who donated a stem cell graft to a child with acute lymphoblastic leukemia.

This chain links TRBV6-6 with TRBJ1-2, with a possible D match to TRBD1 (6 bases). The CDR3 is 12 residues long. CDR1 and CDR2 (germline): MNHNY, SVGAGI (reference sequence). Trimming shortened V by 5 bases and J by 8 bases, and 12 bases separated the two germline ends. The CDR3 DNA reads as TGTGCCAGCAGTAGGGGGGCGGTGGGCTACACCTTC. Its protein is CASSRGAVGYTF.

This clonotype appeared a few times. The CDR3 DNA reads as TGTGCCAGCAGCCTGGGGGGGCGGAGCTCCTATAATTCACCCCTCCACTTT. Translated, it gives CASSLGGRSSYNSPLHF. The rearrangement links TRBV5-4 to TRBJ1-6, with D possibly being TRBD1 (6 bases). Trimming removed 4 bases from V and 0 bases from J, with 14 bases in between. The germline gives CDR1 SGHNT, CDR2 YYREEE (reference sequence). The CDR3 loop spans 17 amino acids.

This clonotype was seen more than once but under ten times. This chain links TRBV7-2 with TRBJ2-3; 10 nucleotides match TRBD1. V shed 5 bases, J shed 4 bases, and the junction held 6 bases outside the gene matches. Per germline, CDR1 SGHTA and CDR2 FQGNSA. CDR3 length: 15 amino acids. CDR3 in DNA: TGTGCCAGCAGCCCCGGACAGGGGGTTTCAGATACGCAGTATTTT. It specifies CASSPGQGVSDTQYF.